Each of the 27 T cell receptor beta chains below was sequenced from the same sample in a study of cytomegalovirus exposure and HLA in healthy donors. PCR used 60 Vbeta primers and 13 Jbeta primers. The table came from immunoSEQ multiplex PCR; TCRdb's copy has only in-frame clones and leaves some out. The data contain over 100,000 clones, about three quarters of them singletons. Source material: PBMCs. The receptors shown here come from a man aged 60 to 75 in good health and CMV-seropositive.

J is TRBJ2-1 and V is TRBV6-4; 11 bases align to TRBD2. The CDR3 runs 20 residues. J gave up 0 bases and V 6 bases, and 16 bases lay outside the gene matches. Germline V gene lookup returns CDR1 MRHNA and CDR2 SNTAGT. CDR3 nucleotide sequence: TGTGCCAGCAGCGACCCCGTCGGACTAGCGGGTCCTCTCTCCTACAATGAGCAGTTCTTC. Its translation is CASSDPVGLAGPLSYNEQFF.

V gene TRBV5-1 combines with J gene TRBJ1-3; D is possibly TRBD1 (6 bases). The CDR3 contains 16 residues. V was trimmed by 0 bases and J by 0 bases, leaving 10 bases between them. Germline CDR1 SGHRS, CDR2 YFSETQ. The CDR3 loop is CASSLAGGLSGNTIYF. The DNA for the CDR3 is TGCGCCAGCAGCTTGGCGGGGGGGCTCTCTGGAAACACCATATATTTT.

As regards this clone: Compared with germline, one end of the junction differs, possibly owing to a read error. The chain employs TRBV4-1 and TRBJ2-7, with D uncertain. Germline V gene lookup returns CDR1 MGHRA and CDR2 YSYEKL. This CDR3 spans 13 amino acids. The CDR3: CAGSQDLAYEQYF. DNA of the CDR3: TGCGCCGGCAGCCAAGATCTCGCCTACGAGCAGTACTTC.

This sequence joins TRBV9 and TRBJ2-4; TRBD2 agrees at 12 bases. Per the germline V gene, CDR1 is SGDLS and CDR2 is YYNGEE. This CDR3 is built from 17 residues. The trim removed 4 bases at V and 7 bases at J, leaving 12 bases unmatched. This CDR3 reads CASSLRLAGVEGNIQYF. CDR3 DNA sequence: TGTGCCAGCAGCCTAAGACTAGCGGGGGTTGAGGGGAACATTCAGTACTTC.

This chain joins TRBV7-3 and TRBJ2-2; no clear D gene. This CDR3 comprises 14 residues. Looked up from germline, CDR1 is SGHTA and CDR2 is FQGTGA. V lost 5 bases, J lost 5 bases, and 12 bases lay in between. CDR3 nucleotide sequence: TGTGCCAGCAGCCCCACCGACTGGACCGGGGAGCTGTTTTTT. It translates to CASSPTDWTGELFF.

The chain joins TRBV10-1 to TRBJ1-2; 7 positions match TRBD1. This CDR3 has 13 residues. CDR1 and CDR2 from the germline V gene are WNHNN and SYGVQD (reference sequence). The V and J ends lost 2 bases and 9 bases, in that order; junction bases with no gene match: 6. As DNA, the CDR3 is TGCGCCAGCAGTGAGACCCGGACAGGACGCTACACCTTC. It specifies CASSETRTGRYTF.

The genes are TRBV5-1 and TRBJ2-2, with 9 bases aligning to TRBD2. The ends lost 1 base at V and 0 bases at J; junction bases unmatched: 13. The CDR3 is made up of 20 amino acids. Germline loops: CDR1 SGHRS, CDR2 YFSETQ. CDR3 in amino acids: CASSLQAGGVSRANTGELFF. DNA of the CDR3: TGCGCCAGCAGCTTGCAAGCGGGGGGCGTTTCCCGCGCGAACACCGGGGAGCTGTTTTTT.

The chain has TRBV7-9 and TRBJ1-3; D not certain. CDR1 and CDR2 (germline): SEHNR, FQNEAQ (reference sequence). This CDR3 is built from 14 residues. V was shortened by 5 bases and J by 0 bases, with 8 bases between the two germline ends. The CDR3 region is CASSAVRSGNTIYF. The CDR3 DNA sequence: TGTGCCAGCAGCGCGGTCCGCTCTGGAAACACCATATATTTT.

The chain has TRBV6-5 and TRBJ2-5; 10 nucleotides match TRBD1. The DNA end is more similar to TRBJ2-7, so the J call may be wrong. The CDR3 has 16 residues. CDR1 is MNHEY, CDR2 SVGAGI, per germline. In nucleotides, the CDR3 is TGTGCCAGCAGTTTAGCGCCGGGACAGGGGATCGACGAGCAGTACTTC. Residues: CASSLAPGQGIDEQYF.

V and J are TRBV6-5 and TRBJ1-1; a possible D gene is TRBD1 (5 bases). V was shortened by 0 bases and J by 4 bases, with 12 bases between the two germline ends. The CDR3 runs to 15 residues. Germline assignment: CDR1 MNHEY and CDR2 SVGAGI. CDR3 amino acids: CASSYSGSGGTEAFF. The CDR3 DNA is TGTGCCAGCAGTTACTCAGGGTCCGGGGGCACTGAAGCTTTCTTT.

This clone has a single count. The V call is TRBV11-2, the J call TRBJ2-2, with D possibly being TRBD1 (6 bases). This CDR3 region has 15 residues. The germline CDR1 and CDR2 sequences are SGHAT and FQNNGV. V lost 5 bases to trimming and J lost 4 bases, with 14 bases between them. The CDR3 DNA reads TGTGCCAGCAGCCTTCGACAGGCGGGCACCGGGGAGCTGTTTTTT. Translating it yields CASSLRQAGTGELFF. Combining the CDR3 with reference TRBV11-2 and TRBJ2-2 gives the whole variable domain EAGVAQSPRYKIIEKRQSVAFWCNPISGHATLYWYQQILGQGPKLLIQFQNNGVVDDSQLPKDRFSAERLKGVDSTLKIQPAKLEDSAVYLCASSLRQAGTGELFFGEGSRLTVL.

This chain links TRBV9 with TRBJ2-1; 7 bases fit TRBD2. Germline V gives CDR1 SGDLS, CDR2 YYNGEE. J gave up 9 bases and V 3 bases, and 15 bases lay outside the gene matches. The CDR3 runs 16 residues. The CDR3 loop is CASSGSVRPPGGEQFF. CDR3 DNA: TGTGCCAGCAGCGGTAGTGTTCGACCCCCGGGGGGTGAGCAGTTCTTC.

Only a few counts were recorded for this clone. The rearrangement uses TRBV12-5 and TRBJ1-3; D unresolved. V was clipped by 7 bases and J by 0 bases, with 7 bases between them. Per the germline V gene, CDR1 is LGHNT and CDR2 is FRNRAP. This CDR3 contains 13 residues. The CDR3: CASALYSGNTIYF. Written as DNA, the CDR3 is TGTGCTAGTGCCCTTTACTCTGGAAACACCATATATTTT. Using reference TRBV12-5 and TRBJ1-3 for the parts outside the CDR3, the full variable domain is DARVTQTPRHKVTEMGQEVTMRCQPILGHNTVFWYRQTMMQGLELLAYFRNRAPLDDSGMPKDRFSAEMPDATLATLKIQPSEPRDSAVYFCASALYSGNTIYFGEGSWLTVV.

This sequence joins TRBV5-1 and TRBJ1-2; a weak D match, TRBD1 (6 bases). V lost 2 bases and J 8 bases, leaving 16 bases between the germline ends. The V gene's germline CDR1 is SGHRS and CDR2 YFSETQ. CDR3 length equals 14 residues. The CDR3 sequence: CASSFLPGTPGYTF. The DNA of the CDR3 is TGCGCCAGCAGCTTTTTGCCCGGGACACCCGGCTACACCTTC.

The chain couples TRBV28 to TRBJ1-6, with 7 bases matching TRBD1. CDR1 and CDR2 from the germline V gene are MDHEN and SYDVKM. Trimming took 7 bases from V and 5 from J; bases not matched to a gene: 14. The CDR3 is made up of 17 amino acids. The CDR3 region has the DNA TGTGCCAGCACCCTGGGCCGGGCGGGACAGCATAATTCACCCCTCCACTTT. This codes for CASTLGRAGQHNSPLHF.

The chain is built from TRBV30 and TRBJ2-1, with 16 positions matching TRBD2. Germline trimming cut 1 base from V and 12 bases from J; bases unmatched to any gene: 6. CDR1 GTSNPN and CDR2 SVGIG come from the germline V gene (reference sequence). The CDR3 has 15 residues. CDR3 amino acids: CAWSEGLAGGPRQFF. CDR3 nucleotides: TGTGCCTGGAGTGAGGGACTAGCGGGGGGGCCCAGGCAGTTCTTC.

The chain has TRBV28 and TRBJ2-1; 10 nucleotides align to TRBD2. V shed 3 bases and J 5 bases; nucleotides not matched to a gene: 7. The germline gives CDR1 MDHEN, CDR2 SYDVKM. The CDR3 is made up of 16 amino acids. This chain's CDR3 is CASSFRVSGGHNEQFF. The DNA for the CDR3 is TGTGCCAGCAGTTTTAGGGTTAGCGGGGGGCACAATGAGCAGTTCTTC.

This sequence joins TRBV6-1 and TRBJ2-1; D not certain. V lost 2 bases and J lost 9, with 14 bases in between. Germline V gene sequence: CDR1 MNHNS, CDR2 SASEGT. This CDR3 has 14 amino acids. In nucleotides, the CDR3 is TGTGCCAGCAGTGAAAACTCCACCCCGAGTGAGCAGTTCTTC. This gives the protein CASSENSTPSEQFF.

The chain links TRBV2 to TRBJ2-7, with 10 bases aligning to TRBD1. The CDR3 consists of 16 residues. Germline values: CDR1 SNHLY, CDR2 FYNNEI. V trimming: 7 bases; J trimming: 2 bases; junction bases outside the gene matches: 11. The CDR3 DNA follows: TGTGCCAGCAACCCGGGACAGGGGCCTTCAACCTACGAGCAGTACTTC. Protein product: CASNPGQGPSTYEQYF.

This sequence joins TRBV7-9 and TRBJ2-3; 9 nucleotides match TRBD2. Germline CDR1 is SEHNR and CDR2 is FQNEAQ (reference sequence). Trimming removed 1 base from V and 7 bases from J; junction bases left unmatched: 3. This CDR3 has 14 amino acids. The CDR3 DNA sequence: TGTGCCAGCAGCTTAGTTGGGACTAGCTATACGCAGTATTTT. Translated: CASSLVGTSYTQYF.

This clone was recorded only once. This chain joins TRBV5-6 and TRBJ2-5; 12 positions agree with TRBD2. Germline-derived CDR1 and CDR2 are SGHDT and YYEEEE. The V and J ends lost 1 base and 4 bases, in that order; junction bases with no gene match: 11. This CDR3 region has 18 residues. The CDR3 spells CASSLRLAGAGVIETQYF. The CDR3 coding sequence is TGTGCCAGCAGCTTGCGACTAGCGGGGGCCGGGGTAATAGAGACCCAGTACTTC.

V usage is TRBV7-2 and J usage is TRBJ2-7, with D possibly matching TRBD2 (6 bases). The CDR3 consists of 14 residues. In germline, CDR1 is SGHTA, CDR2 FQGNSA. Deletions cut 4 bases from V and 1 base from J, with 11 bases between. CDR3 in DNA: TGTGCCAGCAGCTACTCAGGGACTTCCTACGAGCAGTACTTC. Its translation is CASSYSGTSYEQYF.

In its sample, this clone was seen once. The chain couples TRBV6-1 to TRBJ1-4, with a tentative D call TRBD1 (6 bases). The CDR3 has 19 amino acids. Germline CDR1 MNHNS, CDR2 SASEGT. The V end was cut by 3 bases, the J end by 0 bases, with 20 bases between. The CDR3 is CASSETVGQRLATNEKLFF. CDR3 sequence (DNA): TGTGCCAGCAGTGAGACCGTTGGACAGAGGCTTGCAACTAATGAAAAACTGTTTTTT.

The chain carries TRBV10-3 and TRBJ2-7; TRBD1 matches 11 bases. The CDR3 totals 15 residues. The germline V gene encodes CDR1 ENHRY and CDR2 SYGVKD. V dropped 3 bases and J dropped 5; count of bases not matched to a gene: 6. In DNA form, the CDR3 reads TGTGCCATCAGTGATTCGGACAGGGGGCTCAACGAGCAGTACTTC. It codes for CAISDSDRGLNEQYF.

The sample holds one count of this clone. The chain carries TRBV28 and TRBJ2-6; a weak D match, TRBD2 (5 bases). Germline V gene data show CDR1 as MDHEN and CDR2 as SYDVKM. V dropped 8 bases and J dropped 0 bases, with 8 bases sitting between them. This CDR3 has 14 amino acids. CDR3 nucleotides: TGTGCCAGCCACGAGGGCTCTGGGGCCAACGTCCTGACTTTC. Amino acid sequence: CASHEGSGANVLTF.

This rearrangement joins TRBV7-8 to TRBJ2-7, with 11 bases matching TRBD2. Germline V gives CDR1 SGHVS, CDR2 FQNEAQ. CDR3 length: 18 amino acids. The junction had 12 bases not matched to a gene; V was cut back by 1 base and J by 4 bases. CDR3 region: CASSLGTSGLTRPYEQYF. The CDR3 DNA sequence: TGTGCCAGCAGCTTAGGGACTAGCGGGTTGACCAGGCCTTACGAGCAGTACTTC.

This clone was counted only a few times. V usage is TRBV4-3 and J usage is TRBJ2-7; 8 nucleotides align to TRBD1. Germline V gene lookup returns CDR1 LGHNA and CDR2 YSLEER. The ends lost 0 bases at V and 6 bases at J; junction bases unmatched: 7. The CDR3 is 15 residues long. CDR3 nucleotides: TGCGCCAGCAGCCAAGACGCCAGGGGGCAATTCGAGCAGTACTTC. This gives the protein CASSQDARGQFEQYF.